This T cell receptor (beta chain) was sequenced for a study of T cells expressing NK-cell markers. The CDR3 is 11 residues long. Germline loops: CDR1 SQVTM, CDR2 ANQGSEA. Using the 5' RACE reads, TCRdb records one entry per CDR3 protein without DNA. Here the sample table reports roughly 450,000 distinct CDR3 sequences. The sequencing input was blood T cells: a sorted CD56 or NKG2C T cell subset, CD4+ or CD8+ T cells, or bulk PBMC T cells (not recorded which). This clonotype originated in a woman aged 50 to 60 in good health. The chain employs TRBV29-1 and TRBJ1-2; TCRdb's D gene call, TRBD1, goes unchecked for lack of DNA. This CDR3 is CSVGGQDGYTF.